Shown below are 16 T cell receptor beta chains from a single sample sequenced in a study of blood T cell repertoires in COVID-19. Assay: immunoSEQ multiplex PCR; the TCRdb copy retains only in-frame clones and omits some. The sample has some 300,000 clones; approximately 89% are singletons. Sequenced: PBMCs or T cells enriched from blood (not recorded which). These receptors were collected from a woman between 45 and 60 years old who had been exposed to COVID-19.

The V gene is TRBV4-2, the J gene TRBJ2-3, with D unclear. Germline V CDR1 and CDR2: LGHNA, YNFKEQ. V lost 0 bases to trimming and J lost 4 bases, with 14 bases between them. This CDR3 is 16 amino acids long. CDR3 in amino acids: CASSQDWAASADTQYF. The DNA for the CDR3 is TGTGCCAGCAGCCAAGATTGGGCAGCATCGGCAGATACGCAGTATTTT.

In this sample, this clone turned up a few times. The J gene is TRBJ2-3, the V gene TRBV6-5, with D tentatively TRBD2 (6 bases). This CDR3 region has 11 residues. Per the germline V gene, CDR1 is MNHEY and CDR2 is SVGAGI. V lost 5 bases, J lost 15 bases, and 15 bases lay in between. DNA of the CDR3: TGTGCCAGCAGTAACCGGGACTTACATTATTTT. Encoded protein: CASSNRDLHYF.

This chain links TRBV6-5 with TRBJ2-3; 8 nucleotides agree with TRBD1. V lost 2 bases to trimming and J lost 4 bases; unmatched junction nucleotides: 5. Germline assignment: CDR1 MNHEY and CDR2 SVGAGI. This CDR3 is built from 15 residues. The DNA for the CDR3 is TGTGCCAGCAGTTACGAGACAGGGGCGGCAGATACGCAGTATTTT. Translating it yields CASSYETGAADTQYF.

V is TRBV13 and J is TRBJ2-1, with a tentative D call TRBD1 (6 bases). In germline, CDR1 is PRHDT, CDR2 FYEKMQ (reference sequence). The CDR3 sequence is 15 residues long. Deletions cut 0 bases from V and 5 bases from J, with 11 bases between. The CDR3 loop reads CASSLGRGGNNEQFF. CDR3 DNA: TGTGCCAGCAGCTTAGGGCGAGGGGGTAACAATGAGCAGTTCTTC.

The chain combines TRBV4-1 with TRBJ1-4; 9 nucleotides align to TRBD1. The CDR3 loop spans 15 amino acids. With 0 bases clipped from V and 6 bases from J, the junction kept 2 bases outside the gene matches. Germline assignment: CDR1 MGHRA and CDR2 YSYEKL. CDR3 DNA: TGCGCCAGCAGCCAAGACGGACAGGGGTATGAAAAACTGTTTTTT. Translating it yields CASSQDGQGYEKLFF.

This chain joins TRBV7-2 and TRBJ1-2; 7 bases agree with TRBD1. The CDR3 spans 14 residues. CDR1 is SGHTA, CDR2 FQGNSA, per germline. Trimming at V came to 4 bases and at J to 1 base, leaving 3 bases not matched to a gene. The DNA for the CDR3 is TGTGCCAGCAGCTCCGACAGGGATAACTATGGCTACACCTTC. This translates into CASSSDRDNYGYTF.

The V gene is TRBV19, the J gene TRBJ1-2; 7 positions match TRBD1. The CDR3 contains 14 residues. V shed 6 bases and J 5 bases; nucleotides not matched to a gene: 9. The germline CDR1 and CDR2 sequences are LNHDA and SQIVND (reference sequence). The CDR3 DNA reads as TGTGCCAGTAGAAGAGACAGGGACCCTTATGGCTACACCTTC. It encodes CASRRDRDPYGYTF.

V gene TRBV27 combines with J gene TRBJ2-1, with 11 bases lining up with TRBD1. The V and J ends lost 5 bases and 4 bases, in that order; junction bases with no gene match: 7. The CDR3 spans 16 residues. CDR1 and CDR2 (germline): MNHEY, SMNVEV (reference sequence). The CDR3 reads CASSTRDRGVYNEQFF. In DNA form, the CDR3 reads TGTGCCAGCAGTACCCGGGACAGGGGGGTGTACAATGAGCAGTTCTTC.

V usage is TRBV28 and J usage is TRBJ2-7; D is possibly TRBD2 (6 bases). The CDR3 runs to 15 residues. Germline V gives CDR1 MDHEN, CDR2 SYDVKM. Trimming stripped 6 bases from V and 0 bases from J, with 15 bases between. The CDR3 nucleotides are TGTGCCAGCAGCCCAAAGCGGGTCCCCTCCTACGAGCAGTACTTC. Residues: CASSPKRVPSYEQYF.

The J gene is TRBJ2-2, the V gene TRBV6-5; D may be TRBD2 (5 bases). Germline-derived CDR1 and CDR2 are MNHEY and SVGAGI. The CDR3 extends over 12 amino acids. V was shortened by 5 bases and J by 7 bases, with 8 bases between the two germline ends. The CDR3 DNA follows: TGTGCCAGCAGTCAACGGGACGGGGAGCTGTTTTTT. Amino acids: CASSQRDGELFF.

The chain uses TRBV6-5 and TRBJ2-3; TRBD1 aligns across 7 bases. Germline V gene sequence: CDR1 MNHEY, CDR2 SVGAGI. The CDR3 extends over 15 amino acids. Trimming cost V 2 bases and J 3 bases; bases outside gene matches: 5. The CDR3 DNA sequence: TGTGCCAGCAGTTACAGAGGGACAGCTACAGATACGCAGTATTTT. It yields the protein CASSYRGTATDTQYF.

The chain recombines TRBV9 with TRBJ2-1; 7 positions agree with TRBD2. Trimming at V came to 4 bases and at J to 4 bases, leaving 2 bases not matched to a gene. The CDR3 extends over 13 amino acids. The germline gives CDR1 SGDLS, CDR2 YYNGEE. DNA of the CDR3: TGTGCCAGCAGCAGCGGGATTTACAATGAGCAGTTCTTC. It is translated as CASSSGIYNEQFF.

The V and J genes are TRBV12-2 and TRBJ1-5; no DNA check was done on the table's D call, TRBD1. TRBV12-2 is an annotated pseudogene. The CDR3 is 14 amino acids. CDR3 DNA sequence: TGTGCAAGTCGCTATGATAGGGGTAATCAGCCCCAGCATTTT. Its translation is CASRYDRGNQPQHF.

The chain uses TRBV7-2 and TRBJ2-7, with 9 bases identical to TRBD1. V lost 4 bases, J lost 5 bases, and 9 bases stayed unmatched. CDR1 and CDR2 from the germline V gene are SGHTA and FQGNSA. The CDR3 totals 15 residues. The CDR3 protein is CASSSPGTGKDEQYF. CDR3 nucleotides: TGTGCCAGCAGCTCCCCCGGGACAGGGAAGGACGAGCAGTACTTC.

The chain recombines TRBV6-2 or TRBV6-3 with TRBJ1-1, with TRBD1 as a possible D gene (5 bases). The CDR3 is 13 amino acids. Trimming removed 5 bases from V and 0 bases from J, with 7 bases in between. Germline V lookup: CDR1 MNHEY, CDR2 SVGEGT. The CDR3 sequence is CASSRQMNTEAFF. CDR3 DNA sequence: TGTGCCAGCAGTCGACAGATGAACACTGAAGCTTTCTTT.

The gene calls are TRBV5-1 and TRBJ2-1, with 9 bases matching TRBD2. V lost 6 bases, J lost 0 bases, and 4 bases stayed unmatched. The CDR3 extends over 15 amino acids. Per the germline V gene, CDR1 is SGHRS and CDR2 is YFSETQ. In nucleotides, the CDR3 is TGCGCCAGCACGCGGGGGGGCGTCTCCTACAATGAGCAGTTCTTC. Protein product: CASTRGGVSYNEQFF.